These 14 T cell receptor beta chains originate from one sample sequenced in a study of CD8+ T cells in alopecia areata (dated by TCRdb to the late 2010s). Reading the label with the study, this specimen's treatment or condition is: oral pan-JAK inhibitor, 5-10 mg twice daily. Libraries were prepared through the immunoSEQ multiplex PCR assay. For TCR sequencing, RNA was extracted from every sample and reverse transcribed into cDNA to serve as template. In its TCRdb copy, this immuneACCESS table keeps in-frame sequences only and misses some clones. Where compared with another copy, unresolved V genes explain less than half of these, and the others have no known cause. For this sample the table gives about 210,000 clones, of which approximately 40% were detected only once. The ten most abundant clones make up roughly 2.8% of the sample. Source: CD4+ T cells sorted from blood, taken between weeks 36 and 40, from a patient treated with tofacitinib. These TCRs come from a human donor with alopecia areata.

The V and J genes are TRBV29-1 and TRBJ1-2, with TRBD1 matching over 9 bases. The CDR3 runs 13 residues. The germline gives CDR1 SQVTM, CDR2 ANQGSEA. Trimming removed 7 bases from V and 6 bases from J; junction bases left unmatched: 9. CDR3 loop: CSAEGTGTDGYTF. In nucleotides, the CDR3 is TGCAGCGCCGAAGGGACAGGGACGGATGGCTACACCTTC.

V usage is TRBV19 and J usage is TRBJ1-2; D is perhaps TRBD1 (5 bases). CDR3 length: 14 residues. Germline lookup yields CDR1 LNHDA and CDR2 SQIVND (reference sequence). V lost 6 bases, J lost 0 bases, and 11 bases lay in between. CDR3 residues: CASRQAQSNYGYTF. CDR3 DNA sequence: TGTGCCAGTAGACAGGCGCAATCTAACTATGGCTACACCTTC.

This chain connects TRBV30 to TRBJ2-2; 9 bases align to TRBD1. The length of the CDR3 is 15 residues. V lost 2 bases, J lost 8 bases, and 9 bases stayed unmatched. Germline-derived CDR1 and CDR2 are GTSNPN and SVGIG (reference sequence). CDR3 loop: CAWSSGTGYAGELFF. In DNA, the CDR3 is TGTGCCTGGAGTTCCGGGACAGGGTATGCTGGGGAGCTGTTTTTT.

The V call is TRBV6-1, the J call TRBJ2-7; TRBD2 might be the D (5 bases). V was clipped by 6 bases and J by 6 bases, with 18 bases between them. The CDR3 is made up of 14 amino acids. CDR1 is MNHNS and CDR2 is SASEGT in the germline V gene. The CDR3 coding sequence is TGTGCCAGCAGCAAGACTATTCCCTCCCCCGAGCAGTACTTC. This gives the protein CASSKTIPSPEQYF.

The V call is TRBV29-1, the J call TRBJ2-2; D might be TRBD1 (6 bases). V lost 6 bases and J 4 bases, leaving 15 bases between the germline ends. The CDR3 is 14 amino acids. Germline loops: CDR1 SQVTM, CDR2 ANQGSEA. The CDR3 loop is CSVPDRFSTGELFF. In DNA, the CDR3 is TGCAGCGTGCCCGACAGGTTTAGCACCGGGGAGCTGTTTTTT.

The CDR3 DNA reads as TGCTCCTCGTCCAGGGGAGAGACCCAGTACTTC. Its translation is CSSSRGETQYF. The V call is TRBV29-1, the J call TRBJ2-5; TRBD1 is a possible D gene (6 bases). Germline V CDR1 and CDR2: SQVTM, ANQGSEA. The CDR3 length is 11 residues.

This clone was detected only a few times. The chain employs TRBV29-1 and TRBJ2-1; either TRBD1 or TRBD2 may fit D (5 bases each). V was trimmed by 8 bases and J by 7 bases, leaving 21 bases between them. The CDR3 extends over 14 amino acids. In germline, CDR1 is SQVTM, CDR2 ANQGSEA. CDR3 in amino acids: CSSIERGKGNEQFF. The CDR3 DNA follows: TGCAGCTCCATCGAGAGGGGAAAAGGGAATGAGCAGTTCTTC.

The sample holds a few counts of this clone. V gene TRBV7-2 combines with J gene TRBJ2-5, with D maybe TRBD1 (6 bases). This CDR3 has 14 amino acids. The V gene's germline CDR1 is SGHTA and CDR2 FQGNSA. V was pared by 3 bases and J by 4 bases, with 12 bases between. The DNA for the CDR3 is TGTGCCAGCAGCTTGGGTCAGGGGTTAGAGACCCAGTACTTC. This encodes CASSLGQGLETQYF.

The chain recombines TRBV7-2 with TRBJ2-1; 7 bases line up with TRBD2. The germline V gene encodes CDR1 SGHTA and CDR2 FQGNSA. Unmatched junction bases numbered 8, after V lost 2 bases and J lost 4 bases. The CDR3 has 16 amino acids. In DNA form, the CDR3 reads TGTGCCAGCAGCTTACTTCTGGCGGGAGCTTACAATGAGCAGTTCTTC. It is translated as CASSLLLAGAYNEQFF.

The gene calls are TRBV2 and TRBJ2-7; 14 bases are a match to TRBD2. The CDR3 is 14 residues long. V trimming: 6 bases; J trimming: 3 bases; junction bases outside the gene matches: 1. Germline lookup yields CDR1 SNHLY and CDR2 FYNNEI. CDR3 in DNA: TGTGCCAGCAGCGGACTAGCGGGAGGCTACGAGCAGTACTTC. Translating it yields CASSGLAGGYEQYF.

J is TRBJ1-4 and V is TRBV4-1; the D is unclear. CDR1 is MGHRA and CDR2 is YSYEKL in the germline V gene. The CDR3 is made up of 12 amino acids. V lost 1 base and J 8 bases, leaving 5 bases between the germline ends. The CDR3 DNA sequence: TGCGCCAGCAGCCAAGCCTGGGAAAAACTGTTTTTT. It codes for CASSQAWEKLFF.

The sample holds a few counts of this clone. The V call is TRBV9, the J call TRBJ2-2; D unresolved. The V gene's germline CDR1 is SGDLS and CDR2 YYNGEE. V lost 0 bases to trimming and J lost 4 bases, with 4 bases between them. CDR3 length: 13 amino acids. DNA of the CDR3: TGTGCCAGCAGCGTAGCGCCCACCGGGGAGCTGTTTTTT. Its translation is CASSVAPTGELFF.

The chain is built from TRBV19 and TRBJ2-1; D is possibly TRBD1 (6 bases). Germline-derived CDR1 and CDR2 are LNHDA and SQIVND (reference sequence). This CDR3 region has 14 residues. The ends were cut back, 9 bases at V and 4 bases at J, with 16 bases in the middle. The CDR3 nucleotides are TGTGCCAGCGGCCGAGGGGGAGAGTACAATGAGCAGTTCTTC. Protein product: CASGRGGEYNEQFF.

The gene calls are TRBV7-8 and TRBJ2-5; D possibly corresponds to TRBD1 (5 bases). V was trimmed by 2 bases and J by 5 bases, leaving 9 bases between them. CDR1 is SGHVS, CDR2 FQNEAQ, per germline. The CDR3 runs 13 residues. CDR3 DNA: TGTGCCAGCAGCTTACAGGGAATGGAGACCCAGTACTTC. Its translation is CASSLQGMETQYF.